The TCR beta chain under discussion was sequenced for a study of T cells in Graves' hyperthyroidism and ophthalmopathy. Findings and limits, study-wide: In simple terms, a model built on 13 V-J features told ophthalmopathy apart from stable hyperthyroidism. Most thyroid-expanded clonotypes above 0.001 were also found in blood.

Patients aged 18 to 65 had newly diagnosed hyperthyroidism that had lasted under 2 months. Uncontrolled infection, other autoimmune disease, pregnancy or lactation barred patients from enrollment. As for this clonotype: Its antigen is currently unknown.

TCR beta CDR3 region amplification was performed from RNA transcripts. With the HTBI primer set, the TCR CDR3 went through a first round of RT-PCR. One entry per CDR3 protein results from TCRdb running MiXCR on the multiplex PCR reads. The profile shows some 800,000 distinct CDR3 sequences, over 35% of them singletons. This clonotype was sampled from a man between 18 and 29 years old with Graves' hyperthyroidism. Specimen: blood.

In nucleotides, the CDR3 is TGTGCCAGCAGACTAGGCGACGGCACCAGAGAGACCCAGTACTTC. Its translation: CASRLGDGTRETQYF. The V call is TRBV7-2, the J call TRBJ2-5; D is possibly TRBD2 (5 bases). The ends were cut back, 6 bases at V and 4 bases at J, with 18 bases in the middle. CDR3 size: 15 residues. CDR1 is SGHTA, CDR2 FQGNSA, per germline. The entire variable domain, with the rest obtained from reference TRBV7-2 and TRBJ2-5, is as follows: GAGVSQSPSNKVTEKGKDVELRCDPISGHTALYWYRQSLGQGLEFLIYFQGNSAPDKSGLPSDRFSAERTGGSVSTLTIQRTQQEDSAVYLCASRLGDGTRETQYFGPGTRLLVL.